These T cell receptor beta chains were read from a single sample in a study of T cell responses to AZD1222 COVID-19 vaccine. The protocol was immunoSEQ multiplex PCR, while the TCRdb copy is restricted to in-frame clones and leaves out a portion. The data show around 140,000 clones, 75% to 85% seen once. The starting material was peripheral blood, obtained 28 days after the second dose of the MenACWY control vaccine. Receptors were obtained from an adult who received the MenACWY meningococcal vaccine as a control. Both conserved end residues are part of each CDR3. The order of the fields is clone size, D gene, J gene, V gene, CDR3 protein, CDR3 DNA. A D gene is named only where the DNA matches it firmly. Size is omitted from some rows. Given values are once, few, many or a class for expanded clones.

size: NA
D: NA
J: TRBJ1-1
V: TRBV7-2
CDR3: CASSLDTAQNTEAFF
DNA: TGTGCCAGCAGCTTAGACACGGCACAGAACACTGAAGCTTTCTTT

size: once
D: TRBD2
J: TRBJ2-2
V: TRBV5-5
CDR3: CASSPGGPGGELFF
DNA: TGTGCCAGCAGCCCGGGGGGGCCAGGCGGGGAGCTGTTTTTT

size: once
D: TRBD1
J: TRBJ1-3
V: TRBV7-6
CDR3: CASSLRPGTGVGGNTIYF
DNA: TGTGCCAGCAGCCTCCGCCCCGGGACAGGGGTTGGTGGAAACACCATATATTTT

size: few
D: TRBD1
J: TRBJ1-1
V: TRBV7-9
CDR3: CASSRGQGAEAFF
DNA: TGTGCCAGCAGCCGCGGACAGGGGGCTGAAGCTTTCTTT

size: NA
D: NA
J: TRBJ1-2
V: TRBV6-5
CDR3: CASSYSRSQGGYTF
DNA: TGTGCCAGCAGTTACTCGCGGAGTCAGGGCGGCTACACCTTC

size: NA
D: NA
J: TRBJ2-2
V: TRBV24-1
CDR3: CATSDLLGGELFF
DNA: TGTGCCACCAGTGATTTACTGGGGGGGGAGCTGTTTTTT

size: NA
D: TRBD1
J: TRBJ1-2
V: TRBV19
CDR3: CASSSQGTGGLDGYTF
DNA: TGTGCCAGTAGTTCCCAGGGGACAGGGGGCTTGGATGGCTACACCTTC

size: NA
D: NA
J: TRBJ1-1
V: TRBV5-1
CDR3: CASSVIGRDTEAFF
DNA: TGCGCCAGCAGCGTGATAGGGAGGGACACTGAAGCTTTCTTT

size: NA
D: NA
J: TRBJ2-5
V: TRBV18
CDR3: CASSPPSGLRTQYF
DNA: TGTGCCAGCTCACCACCGTCCGGCCTCAGGACCCAGTACTTC

size: NA
D: NA
J: TRBJ2-1
V: TRBV11-2
CDR3: CASSPSGHTQFF
DNA: TGTGCCAGCAGCCCCAGCGGACACACGCAGTTCTTC

size: NA
D: TRBD1
J: TRBJ2-5
V: TRBV5-1
CDR3: CASSLALVGGRETQYF
DNA: TGCGCCAGCAGCTTGGCTTTAGTAGGGGGCCGCGAGACCCAGTACTTC

size: NA
D: TRBD1
J: TRBJ1-5
V: TRBV7-6
CDR3: CASRRTGFVCNQPQHF
DNA: TGTGCCAGCAGGAGGACAGGGTTCGTCTGCAATCAGCCCCAGCATTTT

size: NA
D: NA
J: TRBJ1-2
V: TRBV3-1/TRBV3-2
CDR3: CASSRSEGRFDYGYTF
DNA: TGTGCCAGCAGCCGATCGGAGGGAAGGTTTGACTATGGCTACACCTTC

size: NA
D: TRBD1
J: TRBJ2-3
V: TRBV5-1
CDR3: CASRWDRGRVTDTQYF
DNA: TGCGCCAGCAGGTGGGACAGGGGGCGCGTCACAGATACGCAGTATTTT

size: NA
D: TRBD2
J: TRBJ2-1
V: TRBV6-4
CDR3: CASMVGGGHNEQFF
DNA: TGTGCCAGCATGGTCGGCGGGGGGCACAATGAGCAGTTCTTC

size: NA
D: NA
J: TRBJ1-1
V: TRBV28
CDR3: CARSRGGGANTEAFF
DNA: TGTGCCCGCAGTAGGGGGGGAGGGGCGAACACTGAAGCTTTCTTT

size: NA
D: TRBD2
J: TRBJ2-7
V: TRBV10-3
CDR3: CAISDPSGSYEQYF
DNA: TGTGCCATCAGTGATCCTAGCGGAAGCTACGAGCAGTACTTC

size: NA
D: NA
J: TRBJ2-1
V: TRBV25-1
CDR3: CASSEWATSSYNEQFF
DNA: TGTGCCAGCAGTGAATGGGCCACAAGCTCCTACAATGAGCAGTTCTTC

size: NA
D: TRBD1
J: TRBJ2-7
V: TRBV19
CDR3: CASNPDRGSEQYF
DNA: TGTGCCAGTAACCCTGACAGGGGGAGCGAGCAGTACTTC

size: NA
D: NA
J: TRBJ1-1
V: TRBV7-9
CDR3: CASSQRSMNTEAFF
DNA: TGTGCCAGCAGCCAGAGAAGCATGAACACTGAAGCTTTCTTT